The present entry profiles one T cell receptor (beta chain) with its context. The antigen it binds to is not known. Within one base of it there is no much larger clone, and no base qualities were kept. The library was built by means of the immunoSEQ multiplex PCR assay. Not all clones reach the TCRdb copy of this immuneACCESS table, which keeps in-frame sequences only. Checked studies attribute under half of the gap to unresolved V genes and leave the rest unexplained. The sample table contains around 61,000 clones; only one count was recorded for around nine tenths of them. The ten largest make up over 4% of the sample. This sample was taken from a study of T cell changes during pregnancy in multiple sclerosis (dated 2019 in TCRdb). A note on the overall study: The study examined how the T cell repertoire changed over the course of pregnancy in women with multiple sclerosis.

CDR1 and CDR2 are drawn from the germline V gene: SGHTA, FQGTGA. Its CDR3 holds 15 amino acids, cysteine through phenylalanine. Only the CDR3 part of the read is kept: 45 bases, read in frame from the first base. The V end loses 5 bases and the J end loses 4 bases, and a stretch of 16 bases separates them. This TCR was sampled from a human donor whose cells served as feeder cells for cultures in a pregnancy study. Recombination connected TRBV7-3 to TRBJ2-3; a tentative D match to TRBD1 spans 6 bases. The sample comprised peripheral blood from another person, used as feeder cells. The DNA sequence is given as TGTGCCAGCAGCATTCAGGGGTTGTACGCAGATACGCAGTATTTT. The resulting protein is CASSIQGLYADTQYF.